This passage covers 24 T cell receptor beta chains from one sample sequenced in a study of blood T cell repertoires in COVID-19. Data came from immunoSEQ multiplex PCR; TCRdb stores just in-frame clones and leaves some out. This sample yields about 200,000 clones, of which more than 75% are seen a single time; about 2% belongs to the top ten. The sequenced sample consisted of peripheral blood. The receptor source for this set is a man aged 35-49 years with active or convalescent COVID-19.

This chain joins TRBV7-2 and TRBJ2-1; TRBD1 might be the D (5 bases). The CDR3 spans 13 residues. Per germline, CDR1 SGHTA and CDR2 FQGNSA. Deletions cut 4 bases from V and 8 bases from J, with 12 bases between. The CDR3 here is CASSYPGSHEQFF. As DNA, the CDR3 is TGTGCCAGCAGCTACCCAGGGTCCCATGAGCAGTTCTTC.

The V gene is TRBV2, the J gene TRBJ1-2, with D perhaps matching TRBD1 (6 bases). The germline V gene has CDR1 SNHLY and CDR2 FYNNEI. The CDR3 has 16 amino acids. V lost 6 bases and J 3 bases, leaving 20 bases between the germline ends. CDR3 DNA sequence: TGTGCCAGCAGCGAAACAGGGATTCGGGAGGACTATGGCTACACCTTC. This translates into CASSETGIREDYGYTF.

This clone was observed a few times. The chain's CDR3 is CASSGQNSGNTIYF. The DNA of the CDR3 is TGTGCCAGCAGTGGGCAAAACTCTGGAAACACCATATATTTT. The chain is built from TRBV2 and TRBJ1-3, with D hard to call. This CDR3 contains 14 residues. Trimming took 4 bases from V and 0 from J, leaving 7 bases between them. Germline V gives CDR1 SNHLY, CDR2 FYNNEI.

This clone was recorded once. One junction end does not reproduce the germline sequence, and a read error may be involved. The chain joins TRBV19 to TRBJ1-3; D call uncertain. The CDR3 contains 11 residues. Germline CDR1 is LNHDA and CDR2 is SQIVND (reference sequence). The CDR3 nucleotides are TGTGCCAGTAGTAGTCCTGCAGGTCCCCGATTT. Amino acid sequence: CASSSPAGPRF.

This chain joins TRBV5-1 and TRBJ1-3, with D uncertain. This CDR3 has 14 residues. V lost 0 bases and J 2 bases, leaving 6 bases between the germline ends. Germline values: CDR1 SGHRS, CDR2 YFSETQ. The DNA for the CDR3 is TGCGCCAGCAGCTTGGGAACGGCTGGAAACACCATATATTTT. Its protein product is CASSLGTAGNTIYF. The whole variable domain, remainder taken from reference TRBV5-1 and TRBJ1-3, is KAGVTQTPRYLIKTRGQQVTLSCSPISGHRSVSWYQQTPGQGLQFLFEYFSETQRNKGNFPGRFSGRQFSNSRSEMNVSTLELGDSALYLCASSLGTAGNTIYFGEGSWLTVV.

The gene calls are TRBV25-1 and TRBJ1-2; D not certain. The germline gives CDR1 MGHDK, CDR2 SYGVNS. The CDR3 totals 14 residues. V was trimmed by 3 bases and J by 3 bases, leaving 11 bases between them. CDR3 bases: TGTGCCAGCAGTGAGGAGGGATCGGACTATGGCTACACCTTC. This translates into CASSEEGSDYGYTF.

This clone has more than one count but fewer than ten. This sequence joins TRBV27 and TRBJ1-6; D may be TRBD1 (6 bases). Germline V gives CDR1 MNHEY, CDR2 SMNVEV (reference sequence). Trimming removed 7 bases at V and 8 bases at J, with 18 bases between. The length of the CDR3 is 15 residues. The DNA for the CDR3 is TGTGCCAGCACCTGGACAGCCAAACCCTATTCACCCCTCCACTTT. It codes for CASTWTAKPYSPLHF.

The V and J genes are TRBV5-1 and TRBJ2-7, with D uncertain. Trimming left V 0 bases short and J 2 bases short, with 9 bases between. The V gene's germline CDR1 is SGHRS and CDR2 YFSETQ. There are 14 residues in the CDR3. The CDR3 protein is CASSLGGNTYEQYF. CDR3 sequence (DNA): TGCGCCAGCAGCTTGGGTGGCAATACCTACGAGCAGTACTTC.

V and J are TRBV7-3 and TRBJ2-3; TRBD2 aligns across 9 bases. The CDR3 is made up of 15 amino acids. V shed 6 bases and J 6 bases; nucleotides not matched to a gene: 10. The germline CDR1 and CDR2 sequences are SGHTA and FQGTGA. CDR3 bases: TGTGCCAGCAGTTTTAGCGGGGGCCTCGGCGATACGCAGTATTTT. Translated: CASSFSGGLGDTQYF.

This chain uses TRBV28 with TRBJ1-2, with TRBD1 matching over 7 bases. The CDR3 sequence is 14 residues long. J lost 0 bases, V lost 8 bases, and 6 bases had no gene match. Germline assignment: CDR1 MDHEN and CDR2 SYDVKM. CDR3 sequence (DNA): TGTGCCAGCGGCTACAGGGGAACTAACTATGGCTACACCTTC. Amino acid sequence: CASGYRGTNYGYTF.

As for this clone: An end of the junction differs from the germline gene, which may be a read error. The V call is TRBV7-9, the J call TRBJ2-3; 10 nucleotides align to TRBD2. Germline V gene data show CDR1 as SEHNR and CDR2 as FQNEAQ (reference sequence). The CDR3 has 18 residues. CDR3 protein: CASSSLGTKREGTDTQYF. CDR3 coding DNA: TGTGCCAGCAGCTCCTTAGGGACGAAGCGGGAGGGCACCGATACGCAGTATTTT.

This clone has ten or more counts. The rearrangement links TRBV6-1 to TRBJ2-1; D unclear. In germline, CDR1 is MNHNS, CDR2 SASEGT. This CDR3 region has 16 residues. The V end lost 4 bases, the J end lost 0 bases, and 13 bases lay between the germline ends. CDR3 DNA sequence: TGTGCCAGCAGTGCCCAGGCGTTGAGCTCCTACAATGAGCAGTTCTTC. Its protein is CASSAQALSSYNEQFF.

The chain employs TRBV5-4 and TRBJ1-1, with D tentatively TRBD1 (6 bases). The CDR3 spans 14 residues. The germline V gene has CDR1 SGHNT and CDR2 YYREEE (reference sequence). Trimming removed 0 bases at V and 1 base at J, with 7 bases between. Here the CDR3 reads CASSLGQANTEAFF. In nucleotides, the CDR3 is TGTGCCAGCAGCTTGGGACAGGCGAACACTGAAGCTTTCTTT. The full variable domain, its missing parts supplied by reference TRBV5-4 and TRBJ1-1, is ETGVTQSPTHLIKTRGQQVTLRCSSQSGHNTVSWYQQALGQGPQFIFQYYREEENGRGNFPPRFSGLQFPNYSSELNVNALELDDSALYLCASSLGQANTEAFFGQGTRLTVV.

The chain combines TRBV5-6 with TRBJ2-3, with 7 bases matching TRBD1. CDR3 length: 14 residues. The V and J ends lost 3 bases and 1 base, in that order; junction bases with no gene match: 2. CDR1 and CDR2 from the germline V gene are SGHDT and YYEEEE. The CDR3 region has the DNA TGTGCCAGCAGCTCAGGGACAGGCACAGATACGCAGTATTTT. Encoded protein: CASSSGTGTDTQYF.

The chain combines TRBV25-1 with TRBJ2-1, with D unclear. V lost 2 bases to trimming and J lost 8 bases, with 4 bases between them. Germline CDR1 and CDR2: MGHDK and SYGVNS. CDR3 length: 11 amino acids. CDR3 loop: CASSEIDEQFF. CDR3 in DNA: TGTGCCAGCAGTGAAATAGATGAGCAGTTCTTC.

The chain links TRBV30 to TRBJ2-2; 7 bases fit TRBD2. The CDR3 runs 15 residues. J gave up 3 bases and V 3 bases, and 7 bases lay outside the gene matches. Germline V gene sequence: CDR1 GTSNPN, CDR2 SVGIG (reference sequence). The CDR3 DNA follows: TGTGCCTGGAGATTTAGCGGGCTCGACACCGGGGAGCTGTTTTTT. Protein: CAWRFSGLDTGELFF.

The gene calls are TRBV11-1 and TRBJ2-1; 11 bases are a match to TRBD2. CDR1 SGHAT and CDR2 FQDESV come from the germline V gene (reference sequence). The junction had 3 bases not matched to a gene; V was cut back by 3 bases and J by 5 bases. This CDR3 is 15 amino acids long. The CDR3 spells CASSLQLAGDNEQFF. DNA for the CDR3: TGTGCCAGCAGCTTGCAACTAGCGGGAGACAATGAGCAGTTCTTC. Variable domain in full (rest from reference TRBV11-1 and TRBJ2-1): EAEVAQSPRYKITEKSQAVAFWCDPISGHATLYWYRQILGQGPELLVQFQDESVVDDSQLPKDRFSAERLKGVDSTLKIQPAELGDSAMYLCASSLQLAGDNEQFFGPGTRLTVL.

The CDR3, as DNA: TGTGCCAGCAGCCCTAGCGGGTCTGGACAAGAGACCCAGTACTTC. This translates into CASSPSGSGQETQYF. This chain joins TRBV7-7 and TRBJ2-5; 8 bases fit TRBD2. The CDR3 has 15 residues. Germline CDR1 reads SSHAT; CDR2 reads FNYEAQ (reference sequence). The J segment lost 2 bases and the V segment lost 5 bases, leaving 7 bases of the junction unmatched.

The count of this clone is one. This chain uses TRBV19 with TRBJ2-1; TRBD1 matches 7 bases. Trimming at V came to 7 bases and at J to 7 bases, leaving 7 bases not matched to a gene. The CDR3 covers 13 residues. Per germline, CDR1 LNHDA and CDR2 SQIVND (reference sequence). CDR3 in DNA: TGTGCCAGTACGGGGACAGCGACGAATGAGCAGTTCTTC. Amino acid sequence: CASTGTATNEQFF.

The chain combines TRBV5-4 with TRBJ1-4; D is possibly TRBD1 (5 bases). CDR3 length equals 13 residues. The germline V and J ends were trimmed by 4 bases and 8 bases, with 12 bases remaining between them. CDR1 and CDR2 (germline): SGHNT, YYREEE (reference sequence). CDR3: CASSPGGVEKLFF. Written as DNA, the CDR3 is TGTGCCAGCAGCCCGGGGGGGGTGGAAAAACTGTTTTTT. Full variable domain (missing parts from reference TRBV5-4 and TRBJ1-4): ETGVTQSPTHLIKTRGQQVTLRCSSQSGHNTVSWYQQALGQGPQFIFQYYREEENGRGNFPPRFSGLQFPNYSSELNVNALELDDSALYLCASSPGGVEKLFFGSGTQLSVL.

The gene calls are TRBV19 and TRBJ1-6; 7 nucleotides match TRBD1. Germline V gene lookup returns CDR1 LNHDA and CDR2 SQIVND (reference sequence). This CDR3 region has 15 residues. V dropped 3 bases and J dropped 10; count of bases not matched to a gene: 9. CDR3 sequence reads: CASSMGQRSRSPLHF. CDR3 sequence (DNA): TGTGCCAGTAGTATGGGACAGCGAAGTAGATCACCCCTCCACTTT.

The CDR3 sequence is CASSPSPSTNEKLFF. The CDR3 nucleotides are TGCGCCAGCAGCCCCTCCCCCAGTACTAATGAAAAACTGTTTTTT. V gene TRBV5-1 combines with J gene TRBJ1-4; D unclear. The CDR3 consists of 15 residues. V lost 4 bases to trimming and J lost 2 bases, with 12 bases between them. Germline V gene data show CDR1 as SGHRS and CDR2 as YFSETQ. The entire variable domain, with the rest obtained from reference TRBV5-1 and TRBJ1-4, is as follows: KAGVTQTPRYLIKTRGQQVTLSCSPISGHRSVSWYQQTPGQGLQFLFEYFSETQRNKGNFPGRFSGRQFSNSRSEMNVSTLELGDSALYLCASSPSPSTNEKLFFGSGTQLSVL.

The J gene is TRBJ2-3, the V gene TRBV29-1; 8 nucleotides line up with TRBD2. V gave up 5 bases and J gave up 1 base; unmatched junction bases: 11. The CDR3 loop spans 16 amino acids. Germline CDR1 SQVTM, CDR2 ANQGSEA. The CDR3 is CSVYRNLGGGTDTQYF. The CDR3 DNA reads TGCAGCGTTTACCGGAACCTCGGGGGGGGCACAGATACGCAGTATTTT.

This chain joins TRBV3-1 (or the pseudogene TRBV3-2) and TRBJ2-1; D not certain. Between the trimmed V and J ends, which lost 1 base and 11 bases, there was a span of 12 bases. The CDR3 totals 13 residues. CDR1 LGHDT and CDR2 YNNKEL come from the germline V gene (reference sequence). CDR3 coding DNA: TGTGCCAGCAGCCAAGGGGCCATCTCTAAGCAGTTCTTC. Its protein is CASSQGAISKQFF.